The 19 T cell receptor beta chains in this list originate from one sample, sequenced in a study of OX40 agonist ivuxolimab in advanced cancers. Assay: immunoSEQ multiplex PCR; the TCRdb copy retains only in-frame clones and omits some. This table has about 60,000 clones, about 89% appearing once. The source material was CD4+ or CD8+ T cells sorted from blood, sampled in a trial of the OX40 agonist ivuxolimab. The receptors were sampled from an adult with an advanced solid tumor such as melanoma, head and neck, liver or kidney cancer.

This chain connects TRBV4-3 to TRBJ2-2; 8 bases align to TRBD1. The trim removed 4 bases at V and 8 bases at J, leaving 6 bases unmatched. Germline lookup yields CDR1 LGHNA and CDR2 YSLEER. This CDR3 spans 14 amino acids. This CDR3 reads CASSRDRGVGELFF. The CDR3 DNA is TGCGCCAGCAGCCGAGACAGGGGAGTAGGGGAGCTGTTTTTT.

The CDR3 spells CASGGLTNTEAFF. CDR3 coding DNA: TGCGCCAGCGGTGGACTCACGAACACTGAAGCTTTCTTT. The V gene is TRBV5-1, the J gene TRBJ1-1; D is unresolved. This CDR3 has 13 residues. Germline assignment: CDR1 SGHRS and CDR2 YFSETQ. V was clipped by 7 bases and J by 1 base, with 11 bases between them.

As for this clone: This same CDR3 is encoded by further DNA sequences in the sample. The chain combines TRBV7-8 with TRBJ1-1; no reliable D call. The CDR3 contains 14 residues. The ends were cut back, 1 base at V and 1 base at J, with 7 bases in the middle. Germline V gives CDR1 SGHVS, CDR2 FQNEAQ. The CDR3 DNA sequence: TGTGCCAGCAGCTTAGTCTCGGGGAACACTGAAGCTTTCTTT. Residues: CASSLVSGNTEAFF.

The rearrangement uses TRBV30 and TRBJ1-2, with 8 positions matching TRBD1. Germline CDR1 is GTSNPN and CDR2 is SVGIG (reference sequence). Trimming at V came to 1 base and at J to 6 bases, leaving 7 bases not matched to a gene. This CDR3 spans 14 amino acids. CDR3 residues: CAWSETGATHGYTF. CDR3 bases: TGTGCCTGGAGTGAGACAGGGGCTACTCATGGCTACACCTTC.

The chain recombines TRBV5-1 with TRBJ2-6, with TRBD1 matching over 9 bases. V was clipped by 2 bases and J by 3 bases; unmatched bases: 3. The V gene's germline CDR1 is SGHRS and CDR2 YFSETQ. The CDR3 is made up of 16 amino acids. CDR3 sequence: CASSLQGALGANVLTF. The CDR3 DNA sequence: TGCGCCAGCAGCTTACAGGGGGCGCTTGGGGCCAACGTCCTGACTTTC.

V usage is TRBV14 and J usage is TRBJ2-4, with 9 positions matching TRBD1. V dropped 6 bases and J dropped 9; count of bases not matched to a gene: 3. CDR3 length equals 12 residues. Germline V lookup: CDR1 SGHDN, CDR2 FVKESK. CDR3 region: CASRGQGVIQYF. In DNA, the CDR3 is TGTGCCAGCAGGGGACAGGGCGTCATTCAGTACTTC.

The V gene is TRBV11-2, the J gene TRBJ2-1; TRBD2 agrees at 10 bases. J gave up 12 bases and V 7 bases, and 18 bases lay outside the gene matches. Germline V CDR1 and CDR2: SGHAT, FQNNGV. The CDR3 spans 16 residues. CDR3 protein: CASTKTGTSVPSGQFF. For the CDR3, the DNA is TGTGCCAGCACCAAAACCGGGACTAGCGTGCCAAGCGGGCAGTTCTTC.

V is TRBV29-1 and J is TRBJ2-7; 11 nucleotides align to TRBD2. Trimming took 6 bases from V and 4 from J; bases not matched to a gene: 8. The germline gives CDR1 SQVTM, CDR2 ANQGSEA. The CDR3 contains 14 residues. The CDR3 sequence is CSVQLAGVSYEQYF. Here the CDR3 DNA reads TGCAGCGTACAACTAGCGGGAGTCTCTTACGAGCAGTACTTC.

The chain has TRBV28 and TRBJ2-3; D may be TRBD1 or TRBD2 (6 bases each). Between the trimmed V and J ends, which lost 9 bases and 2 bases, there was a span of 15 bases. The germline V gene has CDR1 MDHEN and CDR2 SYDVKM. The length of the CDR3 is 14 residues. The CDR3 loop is CASGGQRVTDTQYF. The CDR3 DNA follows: TGTGCCAGTGGGGGGCAGCGGGTCACAGATACGCAGTATTTT.

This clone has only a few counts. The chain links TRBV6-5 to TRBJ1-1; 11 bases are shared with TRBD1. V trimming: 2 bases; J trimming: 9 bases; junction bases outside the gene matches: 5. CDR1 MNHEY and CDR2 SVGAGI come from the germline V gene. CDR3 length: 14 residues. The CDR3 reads CASSYLGQGAQAFF. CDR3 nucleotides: TGTGCCAGCAGTTACCTCGGACAGGGGGCGCAAGCTTTCTTT.

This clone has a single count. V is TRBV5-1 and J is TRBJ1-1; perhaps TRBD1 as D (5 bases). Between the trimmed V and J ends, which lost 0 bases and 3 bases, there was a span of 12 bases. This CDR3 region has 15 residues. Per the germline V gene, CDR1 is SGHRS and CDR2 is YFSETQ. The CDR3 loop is CASSLVRGRDTEAFF. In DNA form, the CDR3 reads TGCGCCAGCAGCTTGGTTAGGGGCAGAGACACTGAAGCTTTCTTT.

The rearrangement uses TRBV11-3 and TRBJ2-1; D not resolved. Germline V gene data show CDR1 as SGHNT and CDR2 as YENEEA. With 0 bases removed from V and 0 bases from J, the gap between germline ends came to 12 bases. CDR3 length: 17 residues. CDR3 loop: CASSLDTAYSSYNEQFF. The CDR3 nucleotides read TGTGCCAGCAGCTTAGATACAGCGTACAGCTCCTACAATGAGCAGTTCTTC.

In DNA form, the CDR3 reads TGTGCCAGCAGCGCCCCGTACAGGGGGCGCGACGAGCAGTACTTC. It specifies CASSAPYRGRDEQYF. This sequence joins TRBV7-9 and TRBJ2-7; 9 bases agree with TRBD1. Germline-derived CDR1 and CDR2 are SEHNR and FQNEAQ (reference sequence). The CDR3 spans 15 residues. V shed 5 bases and J 5 bases; nucleotides not matched to a gene: 10.

CDR3 coding DNA: TGTGCCAGCAGCTCCCGGACAGGACCACCTACGGAGCAGTACTTC. It specifies CASSSRTGPPTEQYF. The chain employs TRBV5-5 and TRBJ2-7, with TRBD1 matching over 7 bases. The germline V gene encodes CDR1 SGHKS and CDR2 YYEKEE (reference sequence). CDR3 length equals 15 residues. The V segment lost 3 bases and the J segment 7 bases; nucleotides outside the gene matches: 13.

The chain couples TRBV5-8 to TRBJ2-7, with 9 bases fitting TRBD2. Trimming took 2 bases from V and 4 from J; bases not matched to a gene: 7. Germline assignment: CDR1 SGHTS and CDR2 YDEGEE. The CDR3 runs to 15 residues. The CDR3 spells CASSLGGLALYEQYF. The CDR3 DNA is TGTGCCAGCAGCTTAGGGGGACTAGCTTTGTACGAGCAGTACTTC.

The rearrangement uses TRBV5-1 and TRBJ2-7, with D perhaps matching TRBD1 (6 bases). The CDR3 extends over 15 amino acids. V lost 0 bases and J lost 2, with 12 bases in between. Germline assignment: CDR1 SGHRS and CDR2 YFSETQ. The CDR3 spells CASSLEQGSPYEQYF. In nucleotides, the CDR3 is TGCGCCAGCAGCTTGGAACAGGGTAGCCCCTACGAGCAGTACTTC.

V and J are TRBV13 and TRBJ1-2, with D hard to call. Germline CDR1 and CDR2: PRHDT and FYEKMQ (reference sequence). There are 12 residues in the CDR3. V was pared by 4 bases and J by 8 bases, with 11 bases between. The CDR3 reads CASSSRGIGYTF. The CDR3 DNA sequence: TGTGCCAGCAGCTCCCGTGGCATCGGCTACACCTTC.

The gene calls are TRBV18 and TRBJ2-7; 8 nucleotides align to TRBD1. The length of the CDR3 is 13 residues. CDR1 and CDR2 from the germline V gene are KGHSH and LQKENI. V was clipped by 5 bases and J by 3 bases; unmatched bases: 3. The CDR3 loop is CASSGDRIYEQYF. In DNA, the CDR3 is TGTGCCAGCTCAGGGGACAGGATCTACGAGCAGTACTTC.

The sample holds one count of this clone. The CDR3 DNA reads TGTGCCAGCAGGACCTTCGGACAGGGCCTGACGGGCAATCAGCCCCAGCATTTT. Protein: CASRTFGQGLTGNQPQHF. V gene TRBV28 combines with J gene TRBJ1-5; the match to TRBD1 covers 8 bases. The CDR3 runs 18 residues. Germline CDR1 MDHEN, CDR2 SYDVKM. Trimming took 6 bases from V and 2 from J; bases not matched to a gene: 15.